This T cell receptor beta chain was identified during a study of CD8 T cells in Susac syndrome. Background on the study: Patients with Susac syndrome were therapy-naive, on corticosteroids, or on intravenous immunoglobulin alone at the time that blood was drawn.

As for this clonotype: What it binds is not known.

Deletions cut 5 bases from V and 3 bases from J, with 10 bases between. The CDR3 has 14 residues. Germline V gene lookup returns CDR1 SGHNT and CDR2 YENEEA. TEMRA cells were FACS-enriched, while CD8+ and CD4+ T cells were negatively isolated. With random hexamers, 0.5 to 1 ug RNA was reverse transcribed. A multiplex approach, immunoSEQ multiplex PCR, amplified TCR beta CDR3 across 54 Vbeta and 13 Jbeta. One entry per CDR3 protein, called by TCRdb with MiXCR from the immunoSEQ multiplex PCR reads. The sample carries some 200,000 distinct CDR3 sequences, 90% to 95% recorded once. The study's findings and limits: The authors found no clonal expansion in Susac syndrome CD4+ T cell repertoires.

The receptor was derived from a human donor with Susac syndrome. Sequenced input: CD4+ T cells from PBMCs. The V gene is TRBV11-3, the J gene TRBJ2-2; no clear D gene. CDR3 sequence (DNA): TGTGCCAGCAGCCCAAATCTGTACACCGGGGAGCTGTTTTTT. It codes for CASSPNLYTGELFF.